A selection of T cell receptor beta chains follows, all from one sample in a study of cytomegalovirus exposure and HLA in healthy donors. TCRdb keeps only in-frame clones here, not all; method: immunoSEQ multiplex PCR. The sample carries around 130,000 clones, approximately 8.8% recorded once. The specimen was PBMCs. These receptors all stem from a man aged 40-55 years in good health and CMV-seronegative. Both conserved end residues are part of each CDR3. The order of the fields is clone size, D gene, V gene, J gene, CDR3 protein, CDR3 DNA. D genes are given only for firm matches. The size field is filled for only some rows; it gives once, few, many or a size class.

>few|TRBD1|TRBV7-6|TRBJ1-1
CASSPRTGRDTEAFF
TGTGCCAGCAGCCCCCGGACAGGGCGGGACACTGAAGCTTTCTTT
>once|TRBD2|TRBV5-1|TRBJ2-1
CASSVSGDHYNEQFF
TGCGCCAGCAGCGTTAGCGGGGACCATTACAATGAGCAGTTCTTC
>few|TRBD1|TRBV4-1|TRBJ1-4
CASSRQRDREREKLFF
TGCGCCAGCAGCCGACAACGGGACAGGGAGCGCGAAAAACTGTTTTTT
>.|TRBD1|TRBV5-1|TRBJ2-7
CASSLGTGILYEQYF
TGCGCCAGCAGCTTGGGGACAGGGATCCTCTACGAGCAGTACTTC
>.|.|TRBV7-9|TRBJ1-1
CASSEQGTEAFF
TGTGCCAGCAGCGAACAGGGAACTGAAGCTTTCTTT
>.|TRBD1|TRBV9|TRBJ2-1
CASSLGTGGNEQFF
TGTGCCAGCAGCCTCGGGACAGGGGGGAATGAGCAGTTCTTC
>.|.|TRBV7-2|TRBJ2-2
CASSLLSLNTGELFF
TGTGCCAGCAGCTTACTGTCGTTGAACACCGGGGAGCTGTTTTTT
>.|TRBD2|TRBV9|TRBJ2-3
CASSAAGTSTDTQYF
TGTGCCAGCAGCGCAGCGGGGACTAGCACAGATACGCAGTATTTT
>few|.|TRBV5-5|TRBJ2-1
CASSPWSTGSSDEQFF
TGTGCCAGCAGCCCATGGTCTACGGGGTCTAGCGATGAGCAGTTCTTC
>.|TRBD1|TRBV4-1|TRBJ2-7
CASSQVGQAYEQYF
TGCGCCAGCAGCCAAGTGGGACAGGCCTACGAGCAGTACTTC
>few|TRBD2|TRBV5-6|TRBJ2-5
CASSFSGIQETQYF
TGTGCCAGCTCCTTTAGCGGGATCCAAGAGACCCAGTACTTC
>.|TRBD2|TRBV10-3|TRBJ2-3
CAISQQHGTSGGTSTDTQYF
TGTGCCATCAGTCAACAACACGGGACTAGCGGGGGCACTAGCACAGATACGCAGTATTTT
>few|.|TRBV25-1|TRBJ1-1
CASSDQGGYTEAFF
TGTGCCAGCAGTGATCAGGGAGGGTACACTGAAGCTTTCTTT
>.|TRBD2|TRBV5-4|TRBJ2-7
CASSPRERGEQYF
TGTGCCAGCAGCCCTCGAGAGCGGGGCGAGCAGTACTTC
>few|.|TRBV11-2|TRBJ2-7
CASSLWAGGNYEQYF
TGTGCCAGCAGCTTATGGGCAGGGGGGAATTACGAGCAGTACTTC
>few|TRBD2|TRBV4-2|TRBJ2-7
CASSPGGGSYEQYF
TGTGCCAGCAGCCCCGGGGGGGGATCCTACGAGCAGTACTTC
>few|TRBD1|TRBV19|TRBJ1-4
CASSRRQGNEKLFF
TGTGCCAGTAGTAGAAGACAGGGTAATGAAAAACTGTTTTTT
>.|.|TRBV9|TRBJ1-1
CASSVAGGEEAFF
TGTGCCAGCAGCGTAGCTGGCGGGGAGGAAGCTTTCTTT
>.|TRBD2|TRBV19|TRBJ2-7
CASSSREGSPHEQYF
TGTGCCAGTAGCTCTCGGGAGGGGTCTCCCCACGAGCAGTACTTC
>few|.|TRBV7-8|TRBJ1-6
CASSLGARRVSPLHF
TGTGCCAGCAGCTTAGGCGCCCGGCGGGTCTCACCCCTCCACTTT
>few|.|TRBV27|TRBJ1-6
CASSLSRKNSPLHF
TGTGCCAGCAGTTTAAGCAGGAAAAATTCACCCCTCCACTTT
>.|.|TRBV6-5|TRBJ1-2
CASSARTVLWYGYTF
TGTGCCAGCAGTGCTCGGACAGTTTTATGGTATGGCTACACCTTC
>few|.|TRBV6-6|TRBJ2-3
CASSSPGSDTQYF
TGTGCCAGCAGTTCTCCAGGGTCAGATACGCAGTATTTT
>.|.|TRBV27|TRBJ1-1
CASSLYGNTEAFF
TGTGCCAGCAGTTTATACGGGAACACTGAAGCTTTCTTT
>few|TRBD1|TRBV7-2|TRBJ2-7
CASSVSGTGAYEQYF
TGTGCCAGCAGCGTATCCGGGACAGGCGCCTACGAGCAGTACTTC
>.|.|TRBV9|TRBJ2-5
CASSLRGTKETQYF
TGTGCCAGCAGCCTGCGAGGAACAAAAGAGACCCAGTACTTC
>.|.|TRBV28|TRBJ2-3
CASSPRASTDTQYF
TGTGCCAGCAGCCCTCGCGCTAGCACAGATACGCAGTATTTT
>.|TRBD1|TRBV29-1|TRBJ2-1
CSVEDPGEQGGQNEQFF
TGCAGCGTTGAAGACCCAGGGGAACAGGGGGGTCAGAATGAGCAGTTCTTC
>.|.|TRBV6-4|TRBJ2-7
CASSDSMREPYF
TGTGCCAGCAGTGACTCGATGAGGGAACCGTACTTC
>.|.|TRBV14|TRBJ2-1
CASSQDRVDEQFF
TGTGCCAGCAGCCAAGACAGGGTCGATGAGCAGTTCTTC
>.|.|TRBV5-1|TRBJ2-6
CASSLVWERHGANVLTF
TGCGCCAGCAGCTTGGTCTGGGAGAGGCATGGGGCCAACGTCCTGACTTTC
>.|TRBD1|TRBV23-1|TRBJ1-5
CASSGQGRQPQHF
TGCGCCAGCAGCGGACAGGGTCGGCAGCCCCAGCATTTT
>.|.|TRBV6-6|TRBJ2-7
CASSYSDRPKVEQYF
TGTGCCAGCAGTTACTCCGACAGGCCCAAGGTCGAGCAGTACTTC
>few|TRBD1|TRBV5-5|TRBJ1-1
CASQGEPETEAFF
TGTGCCAGCCAGGGGGAGCCAGAAACTGAAGCTTTCTTT
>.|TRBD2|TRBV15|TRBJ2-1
CATSGPGLAGYNEQFF
TGTGCCACCAGCGGACCCGGACTAGCGGGTTACAATGAGCAGTTCTTC
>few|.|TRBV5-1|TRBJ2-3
CASSLAQGTDTQYF
TGCGCCAGCAGCTTGGCACAGGGCACAGATACGCAGTATTTT
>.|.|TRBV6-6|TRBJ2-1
CASPNGQGNEQFF
TGTGCCAGCCCCAACGGGCAGGGCAATGAGCAGTTCTTC
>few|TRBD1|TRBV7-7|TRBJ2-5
CASSMTGWSRETQYF
TGTGCCAGCAGCATGACAGGGTGGTCGCGAGAGACCCAGTACTTC
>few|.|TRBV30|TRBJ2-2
CAWRRVGELFF
TGTGCCTGGAGGAGGGTCGGGGAGCTGTTTTTT
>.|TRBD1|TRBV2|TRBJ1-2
CASSGDRASTYGYTF
TGTGCCAGCAGCGGGGACAGGGCAAGTACCTATGGCTACACCTTC
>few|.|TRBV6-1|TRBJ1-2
CASSEIVDYGYTF
TGTGCCAGCAGTGAAATAGTGGACTATGGCTACACCTTC